These 8 T cell receptor beta chains came from one sample sequenced in a study of T cells after yellow fever vaccination. TCRdb itself ran the 5' RACE reads through MiXCR, one entry per CDR3 protein. The table includes 620,000 or so distinct CDR3 sequences, about a sixth detected once. Sequences were derived from PBMCs, sampled around 5 days after the first yellow fever vaccination. The receptors come from a man between 18 and 35 years old who received the YFV17D yellow fever vaccine.

The V call is TRBV7-9, the J call TRBJ2-7; D gene unclear. Germline V gives CDR1 SEHNR, CDR2 FQNEAQ (reference sequence). The CDR3 spans 12 residues. The V end lost 5 bases, the J end lost 6 bases, and 11 bases lay between the germline ends. This CDR3 is CASSPLDGEQYV. DNA for the CDR3: TGTGCCAGCAGCCCATTGGACGGCGAGCAGTACGTC.

The chain carries TRBV5-1 and TRBJ2-3; 11 bases are shared with TRBD2. Trimming removed 4 bases from V and 2 bases from J; junction bases left unmatched: 6. Per the germline V gene, CDR1 is SGHRS and CDR2 is YFSETQ. The CDR3 is 16 residues long. The DNA of the CDR3 is TGCGCCAGCAGCCTAGGGACTAGCGGAATCACAGATACGCAGTATTTT. This gives the protein CASSLGTSGITDTQYF.

This clonotype was recorded a few times. The V call is TRBV9, the J call TRBJ2-5, with 7 bases fitting TRBD2. Germline V gene sequence: CDR1 SGDLS, CDR2 YYNGEE. This CDR3 has 16 amino acids. Trimming took 0 bases from V and 0 from J; bases not matched to a gene: 5. CDR3 region: CASSVGQRGDQETQYF. In DNA form, the CDR3 reads TGTGCCAGCAGCGTAGGGCAACGGGGGGACCAAGAGACCCAGTACTTC.

This chain uses TRBV27 with TRBJ1-5; TRBD1 agrees at 7 bases. Unmatched junction bases numbered 12, after V lost 4 bases and J lost 6 bases. Germline loops: CDR1 MNHEY, CDR2 SMNVEV (reference sequence). This CDR3 is 16 amino acids long. In DNA form, the CDR3 reads TGTGCCAGCAGTTCCTACAGGGGAGTCTTGGGTCAGCCCCAGCATTTT. This gives the protein CASSSYRGVLGQPQHF.

This chain uses TRBV4-3 with TRBJ2-1; D is ambiguous. The CDR3 extends over 13 amino acids. Trimming shortened V by 0 bases and J by 8 bases, and 8 bases separated the two germline ends. CDR1 and CDR2 from the germline V gene are LGHNA and YSLEER. CDR3 loop: CASSQDREDEQFF. CDR3 in DNA: TGCGCCAGCAGCCAAGACCGAGAGGATGAGCAGTTCTTC.

The chain carries TRBV7-2 and TRBJ2-7; the match to TRBD2 covers 8 bases. Germline trimming cut 2 bases from V and 6 bases from J; bases unmatched to any gene: 3. CDR1 is SGHTA, CDR2 FQGNSA, per germline. The length of the CDR3 is 13 residues. The CDR3 protein is CASSLLLAVEQYF. CDR3 bases: TGTGCCAGCAGCTTACTACTAGCGGTCGAGCAGTACTTC.

The chain recombines TRBV23-1 with TRBJ1-5; TRBD1 aligns across 7 bases. TRBV23-1 is placed among ORFs of uncertain function. V lost 6 bases and J lost 1; bases outside the gene matches: 12. The CDR3 extends over 17 amino acids. The CDR3, as DNA: TGCGCCAGCAGCCCACCGGGACAGACGGGGAGCAATCAGCCCCAGCATTTT. Its protein product is CASSPPGQTGSNQPQHF.

This clonotype turned up a few times. The rearrangement links TRBV4-1 to TRBJ1-6; tentative D call: TRBD1 (5 bases). V lost 3 bases, J lost 0 bases, and 9 bases lay in between. In germline, CDR1 is MGHRA, CDR2 YSYEKL. The CDR3 loop spans 16 amino acids. CDR3 sequence: CASSQTASSYNSPLHF. Written as DNA, the CDR3 is TGCGCCAGCAGCCAGACAGCTAGCTCCTATAATTCACCCCTCCACTTT.